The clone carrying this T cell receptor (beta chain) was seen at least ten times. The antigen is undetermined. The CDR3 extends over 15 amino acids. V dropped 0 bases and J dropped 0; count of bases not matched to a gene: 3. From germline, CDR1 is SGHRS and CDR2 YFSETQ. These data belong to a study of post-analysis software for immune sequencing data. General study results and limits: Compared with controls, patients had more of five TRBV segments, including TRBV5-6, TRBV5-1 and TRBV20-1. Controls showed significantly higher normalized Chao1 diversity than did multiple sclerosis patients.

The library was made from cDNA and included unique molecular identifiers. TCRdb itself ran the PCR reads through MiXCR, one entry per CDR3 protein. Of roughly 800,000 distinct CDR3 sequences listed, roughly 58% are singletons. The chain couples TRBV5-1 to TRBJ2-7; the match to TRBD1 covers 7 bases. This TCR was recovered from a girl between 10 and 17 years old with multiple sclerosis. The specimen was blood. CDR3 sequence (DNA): TGCGCCAGCAGCTTGGACAGGGGCCGCTCCTACGAGCAGTACTTC. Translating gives CASSLDRGRSYEQYF.